Described below is a single T cell receptor beta chain sequence and its context. Treatment meaning: approximately 18 received Ad26.COV2.S at low or high dose, single or two shots; roughly 5 received placebo; per-sample allocation not given. The investigators took samples on day 63 after the first vaccine or placebo injection. The individual, an adult aged 18-55 years, was a donor in Boston. The sample belongs to a study of Ad26.COV2.S vaccination and SARS-CoV-2 variants. CDR1 and CDR2 (germline): SGHAT, FQNNGV. This CDR3 spans 14 amino acids. Trimming shortened V by 3 bases and J by 2 bases, and 11 bases separated the two germline ends. Measured with immunoSEQ multiplex PCR; TCRdb has only the in-frame clones, and not every one. The profile shows more than 300,000 clones, 86% of them singletons.

The genes are TRBV11-2 and TRBJ2-7; no reliable D call. The receptor comes from a person between 18 and 65 years old who received the Ad26.COV2.S COVID-19 vaccine or a placebo. Specimen: peripheral blood, collected in a trial of Ad26.COV2.S vaccine versus placebo. CDR3 nucleotides: TGTGCCAGCAGCTTGCAGGCCCATACCTACGAGCAGTACTTC. Its translation: CASSLQAHTYEQYF.